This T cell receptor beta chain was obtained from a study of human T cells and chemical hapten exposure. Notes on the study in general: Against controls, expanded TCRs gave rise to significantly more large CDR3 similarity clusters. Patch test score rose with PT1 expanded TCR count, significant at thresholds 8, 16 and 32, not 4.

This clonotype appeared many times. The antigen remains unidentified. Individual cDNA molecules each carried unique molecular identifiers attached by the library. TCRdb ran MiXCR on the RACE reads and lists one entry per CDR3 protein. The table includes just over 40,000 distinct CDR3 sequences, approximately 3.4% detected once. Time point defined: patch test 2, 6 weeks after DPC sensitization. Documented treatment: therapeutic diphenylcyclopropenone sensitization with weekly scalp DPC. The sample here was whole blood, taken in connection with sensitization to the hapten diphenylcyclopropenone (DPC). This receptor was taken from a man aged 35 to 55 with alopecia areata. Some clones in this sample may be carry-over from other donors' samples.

This CDR3 reads CASSLASRGRATDTQYF. The DNA of the CDR3 is TGTGCCAGCAGCTTAGCCTCTCGTGGCAGGGCGACAGATACGCAGTATTTT. The V and J genes are TRBV7-9 and TRBJ2-3, with TRBD1 as a possible D gene (5 bases). Between the trimmed V and J ends, which lost 0 bases and 3 bases, there was a span of 16 bases. The CDR3 is 17 amino acids. Per the germline V gene, CDR1 is SEHNR and CDR2 is FQNEAQ (reference sequence).